Below are 16 T cell receptor beta chains sequenced from a single sample in a study of post-analysis software for immune sequencing data. Study-level findings and limits: Four or five TRBV segments were more frequent in patients than controls; TRBV5-6, TRBV5-1 and TRBV20-1 belonged to this group.

Unique molecular identifiers tagged the TCR beta cDNA libraries. TCRdb re-called the PCR reads through MiXCR, storing one row per CDR3 protein. The sample holds about 800,000 distinct CDR3 sequences, approximately 30% seen once. These receptors have no identified antigens. The sequencing input was blood. All receptors come from a girl aged 5 to 17 with multiple sclerosis.

This clonotype was seen a few times. The genes are TRBV19 and TRBJ2-7; either TRBD1 or TRBD2 may fit D (6 bases each). V was pared by 5 bases and J by 11 bases, with 19 bases between. The CDR3 extends over 13 amino acids. CDR1 and CDR2 (germline): LNHDA, SQIVND (reference sequence). DNA for the CDR3: TGTGCCAGTAGTTCTCACGCGGGACAAACCGAGTACTTC. This codes for CASSSHAGQTEYF.

On this clonotype: A much larger clone lies one base from this, so it may be a read error. The chain combines TRBV29-1 with TRBJ2-7; D is unclear. From germline, CDR1 is SQVTM and CDR2 ANQGSEA. The CDR3 has 12 residues. V shed 4 bases and J shed 7 bases, with 14 bases lying between them. In DNA form, the CDR3 reads TGCAGCGTTGCAATAGGAAGCAATGAGCAGTACTTC. This sequence encodes CSVAIGSNEQYF.

The V and J genes are TRBV20-1 and TRBJ2-5; 7 positions match TRBD2. The J segment lost 5 bases and the V segment lost 6 bases, leaving 9 bases of the junction unmatched. CDR1 is DFQATT, CDR2 SNEGSKA, per germline (reference sequence). The CDR3 length is 13 residues. CDR3: CSATGGGYETQYF. The CDR3 region has the DNA TGCAGTGCGACCGGCGGGGGTTACGAGACCCAGTACTTC.

The rearrangement joins TRBV4-1 to TRBJ2-7; D remains unclear. V was pared by 4 bases and J by 2 bases, with 15 bases between. The germline V gene has CDR1 MGHRA and CDR2 YSYEKL. This CDR3 is built from 15 residues. CDR3: CASSPHESRTYEQYF. CDR3 nucleotides: TGCGCCAGCAGCCCCCATGAGTCGCGGACCTACGAGCAGTACTTC.

The V and J genes are TRBV9 and TRBJ1-1, with D unresolved. The V and J ends lost 2 bases and 5 bases respectively, with 7 bases between them. This CDR3 has 12 residues. Germline values: CDR1 SGDLS, CDR2 YYNGEE. This chain's CDR3 is CASSVGLTEAFF. CDR3 DNA: TGTGCCAGCAGCGTCGGACTGACTGAAGCTTTCTTT.

This chain connects TRBV10-3 to TRBJ2-3; a weak D match, TRBD2 (7 bases). Germline V gene sequence: CDR1 ENHRY, CDR2 SYGVKD. This CDR3 contains 16 residues. V was clipped by 4 bases and J by 2 bases, with 16 bases between them. Written as DNA, the CDR3 is TGTGCCATCAGTGGCTTGGCGGGGGCCAACACAGATACGCAGTATTTT. Translated: CAISGLAGANTDTQYF.

This clonotype has just a few counts. This rearrangement joins TRBV6-5 to TRBJ2-5; TRBD2 matches 9 bases. This CDR3 contains 13 residues. Germline V gene sequence: CDR1 MNHEY, CDR2 SVGAGI. V lost 6 bases and J lost 2; bases outside the gene matches: 1. CDR3 in amino acids: CASRRGGQETQYF. CDR3 sequence (DNA): TGTGCCAGCAGGCGGGGGGGGCAAGAGACCCAGTACTTC.

V is TRBV4-3 and J is TRBJ1-2, with TRBD1 as a possible D gene (5 bases). V lost 7 bases and J 0 bases, leaving 12 bases between the germline ends. Germline V gene sequence: CDR1 LGHNA, CDR2 YSLEER. The CDR3 consists of 14 residues. The CDR3 DNA sequence: TGCGCCAGCACCGACAGACTATCTAACTATGGCTACACCTTC. Translating it yields CASTDRLSNYGYTF.

This clonotype was detected only a few times. The CDR3 reads CASSQAGGFDQFF. DNA for the CDR3: TGTGCCAGCAGCCAAGCGGGAGGGTTTGATCAGTTCTTC. The rearrangement links TRBV7-2 to TRBJ2-1; 10 positions agree with TRBD2. CDR1 is SGHTA, CDR2 FQGNSA, per germline. The CDR3 is 13 amino acids. V lost 5 bases and J lost 13; bases outside the gene matches: 8.

The chain carries TRBV27 and TRBJ2-7, with TRBD1 matching 7 bases. Germline lookup yields CDR1 MNHEY and CDR2 SMNVEV (reference sequence). CDR3 size: 15 residues. Unmatched junction bases numbered 9, after V lost 7 bases and J lost 0 bases. This CDR3 is CASKVDRAYSYEQYF. The CDR3 DNA reads as TGTGCCAGCAAGGTTGACAGGGCTTACTCCTACGAGCAGTACTTC.

This clonotype was detected ten times or more. This chain joins TRBV20-1 and TRBJ2-5; possibly TRBD1 or TRBD2 for D (5 bases each). V lost 4 bases to trimming and J lost 1 base, with 10 bases between them. Germline V CDR1 and CDR2: DFQATT, SNEGSKA (reference sequence). The CDR3 length is 13 residues. CDR3 residues: CSAIWDVQETQYF. The DNA of the CDR3 is TGCAGTGCTATATGGGACGTCCAAGAGACCCAGTACTTC.

The V gene is TRBV18, the J gene TRBJ2-5; D unclear. The CDR3 has 13 residues. Per germline, CDR1 KGHSH and CDR2 LQKENI. V lost 2 bases to trimming and J lost 0 bases, with 4 bases between them. The CDR3 sequence: CASSPNYQETQYF. The CDR3, as DNA: TGTGCCAGCTCACCAAACTACCAAGAGACCCAGTACTTC.

The chain is built from TRBV7-2 and TRBJ2-1; no clear D. The CDR3 loop spans 15 amino acids. CDR1 is SGHTA and CDR2 is FQGNSA in the germline V gene. V was cut by 8 bases and J by 4 bases, with 18 bases left in between. The CDR3 region is CASGSRRNKYNEQFF. The CDR3 DNA reads TGTGCCAGCGGCTCTAGGCGGAATAAATACAATGAGCAGTTCTTC. Full variable domain (remainder filled in from reference TRBV7-2 and TRBJ2-1): GAGVSQSPSNKVTEKGKDVELRCDPISGHTALYWYRQSLGQGLEFLIYFQGNSAPDKSGLPSDRFSAERTGGSVSTLTIQRTQQEDSAVYLCASGSRRNKYNEQFFGPGTRLTVL.

There are many counts of this clonotype. This chain uses TRBV20-1 with TRBJ2-4; D might be TRBD1 (6 bases). The V gene's germline CDR1 is DFQATT and CDR2 SNEGSKA (reference sequence). V lost 3 bases, J lost 0 bases, and 15 bases lay in between. The CDR3 spans 16 residues. In DNA form, the CDR3 reads TGCAGTGCTAGGAGCACAGGGTCACTAGCCAAAAACATTCAGTACTTC. The encoded protein is CSARSTGSLAKNIQYF.

This chain uses TRBV6-5 with TRBJ2-5, with D hard to call. CDR1 is MNHEY, CDR2 SVGAGI, per germline. The CDR3 has 14 residues. Trimming cost V 1 base and J 1 base, with 7 bases left between them. The CDR3 DNA reads as TGTGCCAGCAGTTACTGGGCAGCCCAAGAGACCCAGTACTTC. This codes for CASSYWAAQETQYF.

This clonotype showed up just a few times. The chain links TRBV15 to TRBJ2-3, with unresolved D. Trimming removed 6 bases from V and 2 bases from J, with 12 bases in between. The CDR3 consists of 14 residues. CDR1 is LNHNV, CDR2 YYDKDF, per germline (reference sequence). The CDR3 bases are TGTGCCACCAGGACCTCATTCCACACAGATACGCAGTATTTT. Translating it yields CATRTSFHTDTQYF.